These T cell receptor beta chains were read from a single sample in a study of cytomegalovirus exposure and HLA in healthy donors. Sequenced by immunoSEQ multiplex PCR; TCRdb stores in-frame clones only, minus some. The data contain 240,000 or so clones, 81% of them singletons. Sequencing was performed on PBMCs. The receptor source for this set is a woman aged 55 to 70 in good health and CMV-seropositive. CDR3s include the opening cysteine and the closing phenylalanine or tryptophan. A D gene is named only where the DNA matches it firmly. The size of a clone is reported for some rows only, either as once, few or many, or as a class for expanded clones.

clone_size,v_call,j_call,d_call,cdr3_aa,cdr3_nt
-,TRBV6-5,TRBJ2-7,-,CASKGMSYEQYF,TGTGCCAGCAAGGGGATGTCCTACGAGCAGTACTTC
-,TRBV6-5,TRBJ1-4,-,CASRRPGANNEKLFF,TGTGCCAGCAGGAGACCAGGCGCTAATAATGAAAAACTGTTTTTT
-,TRBV5-1,TRBJ1-1,-,CASSLDGGGMNTEAFF,TGCGCCAGCAGCTTGGATGGGGGGGGAATGAACACTGAAGCTTTCTTT
-,TRBV11-2,TRBJ2-7,-,CASSLGSGPTYEQYF,TGTGCCAGCAGCTTAGGGAGCGGGCCGACCTACGAGCAGTACTTC
-,TRBV10-3,TRBJ1-1,TRBD1,CAISMDRATTEAFF,TGTGCCATCAGTATGGACAGGGCCACCACTGAAGCTTTCTTT
-,TRBV6-6,TRBJ2-7,-,CASSPTGVVSYEQYF,TGTGCCAGCAGTCCTACGGGAGTGGTCTCCTACGAGCAGTACTTC
once,TRBV18,TRBJ2-6,-,CASSPPRAGANVLTF,TGTGCCAGCTCACCACCCCGGGCTGGGGCCAACGTCCTGACTTTC
-,TRBV10-1,TRBJ2-7,TRBD1,CASRSHSGQGTSYEQYF,TGCGCCAGCAGGAGCCATTCTGGACAGGGAACGTCCTACGAGCAGTACTTC
-,TRBV5-4,TRBJ2-5,TRBD1,CASSQRDRSSAQYF,TGTGCCAGCAGCCAAAGGGACAGGTCCTCGGCCCAGTACTTC
-,TRBV7-9,TRBJ2-3,TRBD1,CASSLGQGSGTDTQYF,TGTGCCAGCAGCTTGGGACAGGGGTCGGGCACAGATACGCAGTATTTT
-,TRBV2,TRBJ2-1,-,CASRAGLDEQFF,TGTGCCAGCAGGGCGGGCCTGGATGAGCAGTTCTTC
few,TRBV18,TRBJ2-3,-,CASSPRTSTDTQYF,TGTGCCAGCTCACCTAGGACTAGCACAGATACGCAGTATTTT
-,TRBV9,TRBJ2-7,TRBD1,CASSTGGQVASYEQYF,TGTGCCAGCAGCACAGGGGGGCAAGTTGCCTCCTACGAGCAGTACTTC
-,TRBV10-3,TRBJ2-5,-,CAISTSSGGGETQYF,TGTGCCATCAGTACCTCGAGCGGAGGCGGGGAGACCCAGTACTTC
-,TRBV29-1,TRBJ2-3,TRBD2,CSVSGAYTDTQYF,TGCAGCGTGAGCGGGGCGTACACAGATACGCAGTATTTT
-,TRBV9,TRBJ1-2,TRBD1,CASSEGTGGIYGYTF,TGTGCCAGCAGCGAAGGGACAGGGGGCATCTATGGCTACACCTTC
-,TRBV5-1,TRBJ1-5,TRBD1,CASSPGQGGQPQHF,TGCGCCAGCAGCCCCGGACAGGGCGGTCAGCCCCAGCATTTT
once,TRBV29-1,TRBJ1-1,TRBD1,CSVLRDRVLDTEAFF,TGCAGCGTCCTCCGGGACAGGGTTTTGGACACTGAAGCTTTCTTT
-,TRBV5-6,TRBJ2-3,-,CASSFGAGVGGDTQYF,TGTGCCAGCAGCTTCGGGGCCGGGGTGGGAGGAGATACGCAGTATTTT
few,TRBV27,TRBJ2-2,-,CASSLSGGINTGELFF,TGTGCCAGCAGTTTATCGGGAGGAATTAACACCGGGGAGCTGTTTTTT
-,TRBV4-1,TRBJ2-5,TRBD2,CASSQGLTSGIETQYF,TGCGCCAGCAGCCAAGGCCTGACTAGCGGGATCGAGACCCAGTACTTC
-,TRBV28,TRBJ2-1,TRBD2,CASSSPGGGNEQFF,TGTGCCAGCAGTTCCCCGGGGGGAGGGAATGAGCAGTTCTTC
-,TRBV6-6,TRBJ1-2,TRBD1,CASVQTGGPVWYGYTF,TGTGCCAGCGTCCAGACAGGGGGGCCTGTTTGGTATGGCTACACCTTC
-,TRBV2,TRBJ2-3,TRBD1,CASSSDRADTQYF,TGTGCCAGCAGTTCCGACAGGGCAGATACGCAGTATTTT
-,TRBV5-1,TRBJ2-7,TRBD2,CASSLGAGVNEQYF,TGCGCCAGCAGCTTGGGAGCGGGAGTCAACGAGCAGTACTTC
-,TRBV5-1,TRBJ1-4,-,CASSASPEREKLFF,TGCGCCAGCAGCGCGTCCCCGGAGAGAGAAAAACTGTTTTTT
-,TRBV10-3,TRBJ1-2,-,CAISDDSLGGYTF,TGTGCCATCAGTGACGACAGTTTGGGTGGCTACACCTTC
-,TRBV18,TRBJ2-3,TRBD2,CASSSLAESTDTQYF,TGTGCCAGCTCTTCCCTAGCGGAGAGCACAGATACGCAGTATTTT
once,TRBV5-1,TRBJ2-3,-,CASSLQGFQDTQYF,TGCGCCAGCAGCTTACAGGGTTTTCAAGATACGCAGTATTTT
once,TRBV10-3,TRBJ2-1,TRBD2,CAIGRTSGPSYNEQFF,TGTGCCATCGGGCGGACTAGCGGGCCCTCCTACAATGAGCAGTTCTTC
-,TRBV7-9,TRBJ2-5,TRBD1,CASSRVQGEETQYF,TGTGCCAGCAGTCGCGTACAGGGGGAAGAGACCCAGTACTTC
few,TRBV6-5,TRBJ1-4,-,CASSYGRVANEKLFF,TGTGCCAGCAGTTACGGCAGGGTGGCTAATGAAAAACTGTTTTTT
-,TRBV6-6,TRBJ2-3,TRBD2,CASTTSGITDTQYF,TGTGCCAGCACCACTAGCGGGATCACAGATACGCAGTATTTT
few,TRBV12-5,TRBJ1-5,-,CASGFSGRSNQPQHF,TGTGCTAGTGGTTTTTCGGGTCGAAGCAATCAGCCCCAGCATTTT
once,TRBV5-1,TRBJ2-6,-,CASSPTSLWDNSGANVLTF,TGCGCCAGCAGCCCGACTAGCCTCTGGGACAACTCTGGGGCCAACGTCCTGACTTTC
-,TRBV6-4,TRBJ2-1,TRBD2,CASSEVAGLSNEQFF,TGTGCCAGCAGTGAAGTAGCGGGGCTTTCCAATGAGCAGTTCTTC
-,TRBV18,TRBJ2-7,-,CASSQDRSSYEQYF,TGTGCCAGCTCTCAGGACAGAAGCTCCTACGAGCAGTACTTC
-,TRBV5-1,TRBJ1-1,-,CASSLPPPGGTEAFF,TGCGCCAGCAGCTTACCGCCACCTGGAGGCACTGAAGCTTTCTTT
-,TRBV14,TRBJ2-5,-,CASSQGLDYAETQYF,TGTGCCAGCAGCCAGGGGCTTGATTACGCGGAGACCCAGTACTTC
-,TRBV19,TRBJ1-5,TRBD1,CASSVWGTGYQPQHF,TGTGCCAGTAGCGTATGGGGGACAGGGTATCAGCCCCAGCATTTT
-,TRBV7-9,TRBJ2-7,-,CSSSNTGGFYEQYF,TGTTCCAGCAGCAACACAGGTGGATTCTACGAGCAGTACTTC
-,TRBV19,TRBJ1-2,TRBD1,CASTTGGAYGYTF,TGTGCCAGCACGACAGGGGGCGCGTATGGCTACACCTTC
-,TRBV11-2,TRBJ2-1,-,CASSARGLQSTSNEQFF,TGTGCCAGCAGCGCCAGGGGCCTACAGTCAACCTCCAATGAGCAGTTCTTC
few,TRBV7-2,TRBJ1-5,TRBD1,CASSPTGGSQPQHF,TGTGCCAGCAGCCCTACAGGGGGCAGTCAGCCCCAGCATTTT
once,TRBV2,TRBJ2-5,TRBD2,CASRQAGGGETQYF,TGTGCCAGCAGACAAGCGGGAGGTGGTGAGACCCAGTACTTC
few,TRBV5-1,TRBJ2-7,TRBD2,CASSPGLAGVYEQYF,TGCGCCAGCAGCCCCGGACTAGCGGGAGTATACGAGCAGTACTTC
few,TRBV19,TRBJ1-1,-,CASSIGGLHEAFF,TGTGCCAGTAGTATTGGAGGGCTTCATGAAGCTTTCTTT
-,TRBV9,TRBJ2-1,-,CASSVRVDSSYNEQFF,TGTGCCAGCAGCGTCAGGGTGGATAGCTCCTACAATGAGCAGTTCTTC
-,TRBV28,TRBJ2-7,-,CASRGQSSSYEQYF,TGTGCCAGCAGAGGACAGTCCAGCTCCTACGAGCAGTACTTC
few,TRBV30,TRBJ2-2,-,CAWSAGALNTGELFF,TGTGCCTGGAGTGCGGGAGCGTTGAACACCGGGGAGCTGTTTTTT
-,TRBV29-1,TRBJ2-7,-,CSVRDSSSYEQYF,TGCAGCGTTCGGGACTCTAGCTCCTACGAGCAGTACTTC
-,TRBV6-5,TRBJ2-1,-,CASSRGTVYNEQFF,TGTGCCAGCAGTCGGGGGACAGTATACAATGAGCAGTTCTTC
-,TRBV4-1,TRBJ2-7,-,CASSQDSSYEQYF,TGCGCCAGCAGCCAAGACAGCTCCTACGAGCAGTACTTC
-,TRBV5-4,TRBJ1-1,-,CASSLGAGSRPTEAFF,TGTGCCAGCAGCTTGGGGGCCGGGAGCCGACCTACTGAAGCTTTCTTT
-,TRBV5-4,TRBJ2-5,-,CASSRLGVETQYF,TGTGCCAGCAGCCGTTTGGGAGTTGAGACCCAGTACTTC
-,TRBV5-6,TRBJ2-7,-,CASSLAGLGEQYF,TGTGCCAGCAGCTTAGCGGGCTTGGGGGAGCAGTACTTC
-,TRBV19,TRBJ2-6,-,CASSDKFNSGANVLTF,TGTGCCAGTAGTGACAAATTCAACTCTGGGGCCAACGTCCTGACTTTC